This entry features one T cell receptor beta chain sequence. Its antigen is not identified. Repertoires were generated with immunoSEQ multiplex PCR, while TCRdb's copy carries only in-frame clones and drops some. The sample lists about 57,000 clones, about 85% occurring once. The sample originates from a study of T cell responses to AZD1222 COVID-19 vaccine. Whole-study results and caveats: Increases in Spike-specific TCR breadth and depth were seen after two AZD1222 doses. Samples come after the peak T cell response, not at day 14.

CDR1 and CDR2 from the germline V gene are MDHEN and SYDVKM. Trimming removed 3 bases at V and 6 bases at J, with 12 bases between. The CDR3 runs 13 residues. The TCR was taken from an adult in good health. The rearrangement links TRBV28 to TRBJ2-7, with a weak D call TRBD2 (5 bases). The material sequenced was peripheral blood, taken on day 0 of AZD1222 vaccination. The CDR3 loop reads CASSFRGKAEQYF. CDR3 bases: TGTGCCAGCAGTTTTAGAGGGAAGGCCGAGCAGTACTTC.